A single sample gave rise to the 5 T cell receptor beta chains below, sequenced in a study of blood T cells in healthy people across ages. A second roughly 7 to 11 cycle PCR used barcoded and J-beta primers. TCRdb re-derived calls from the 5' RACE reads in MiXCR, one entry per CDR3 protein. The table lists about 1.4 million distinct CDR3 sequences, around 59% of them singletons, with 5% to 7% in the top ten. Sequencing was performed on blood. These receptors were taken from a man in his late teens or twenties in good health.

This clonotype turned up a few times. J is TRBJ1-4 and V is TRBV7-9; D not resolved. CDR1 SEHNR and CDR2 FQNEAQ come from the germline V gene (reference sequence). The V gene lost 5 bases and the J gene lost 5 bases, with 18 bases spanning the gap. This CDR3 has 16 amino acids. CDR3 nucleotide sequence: TGTGCCAGCAGCCGACTGATTAGTAACGGGAATGAAAAACTGTTTTTT. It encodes CASSRLISNGNEKLFF.

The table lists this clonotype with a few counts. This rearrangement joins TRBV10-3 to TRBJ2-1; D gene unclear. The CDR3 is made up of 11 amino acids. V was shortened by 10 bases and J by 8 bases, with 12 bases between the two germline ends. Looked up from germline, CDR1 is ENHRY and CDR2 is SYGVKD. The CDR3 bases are TGTGCCACTCAAGATCTCTATGAGCAGTTCTTC. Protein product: CATQDLYEQFF.

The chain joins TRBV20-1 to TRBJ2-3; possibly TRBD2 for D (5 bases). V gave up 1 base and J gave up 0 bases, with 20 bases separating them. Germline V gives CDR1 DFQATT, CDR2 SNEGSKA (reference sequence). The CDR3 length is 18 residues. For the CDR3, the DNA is TGCAGTGCTAGAGGGTTAGTCTGGCGGGCGGCTAGCACAGATACGCAGTATTTT. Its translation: CSARGLVWRAASTDTQYF.

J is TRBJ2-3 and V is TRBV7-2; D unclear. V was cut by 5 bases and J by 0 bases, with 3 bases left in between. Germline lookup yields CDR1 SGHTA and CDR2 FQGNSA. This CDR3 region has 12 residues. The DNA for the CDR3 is TGTACCAGCAGCCCCAGCACAGATACGCAGTATTTT. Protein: CTSSPSTDTQYF. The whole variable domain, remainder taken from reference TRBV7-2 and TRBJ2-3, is GAGVSQSPSNKVTEKGKDVELRCDPISGHTALYWYRQSLGQGLEFLIYFQGNSAPDKSGLPSDRFSAERTGGSVSTLTIQRTQQEDSAVYLCTSSPSTDTQYFGPGTRLTVL.

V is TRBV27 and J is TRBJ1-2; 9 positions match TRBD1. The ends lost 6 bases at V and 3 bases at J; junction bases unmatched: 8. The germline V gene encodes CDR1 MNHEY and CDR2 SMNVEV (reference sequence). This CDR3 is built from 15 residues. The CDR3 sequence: CASSNRGRMDYGYTF. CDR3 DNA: TGTGCCAGCAGCAACAGGGGGCGGATGGACTATGGCTACACCTTC.